Shown below are 15 T cell receptor beta chains from a single sample sequenced in a study of CD8 T cells in ankylosing spondylitis. One entry per CDR3 protein results from TCRdb running MiXCR on the 5' RACE reads. The sample lists roughly 300,000 distinct CDR3 sequences, less than 10% occurring once. These receptors have no known antigen. Findings of the study overall: What appeared characteristic of ankylosing spondylitis blood was a TCR beta motif of about eight highly homologous variants.

Sequenced material: blood, either unsorted or a sorted T cell fraction (not recorded which). All receptors derive from a male donor with ankylosing spondylitis.

This chain uses TRBV7-9 with TRBJ2-7, with TRBD2 matching 9 bases. The CDR3 runs to 17 residues. Losses at the gene ends were 1 base for V and 0 bases for J; bases not matched to a gene: 7. Germline-derived CDR1 and CDR2 are SEHNR and FQNEAQ (reference sequence). The CDR3 protein is CASSLVSLAGTSYEQYF. CDR3 in DNA: TGTGCCAGCAGCTTAGTGTCGCTAGCGGGGACCTCCTACGAGCAGTACTTC.

This clonotype was counted ten times or more. The chain recombines TRBV6-4 with TRBJ1-1; maybe TRBD1 (5 bases). CDR1 and CDR2 (germline): MRHNA, SNTAGT. With 3 bases removed from V and 1 base from J, the gap between germline ends came to 6 bases. This CDR3 has 13 residues. Written as DNA, the CDR3 is TGTGCCAGCAGTGAGACAGAGAACACTGAAGCTTTCTTT. Amino acid sequence: CASSETENTEAFF.

The chain combines TRBV7-8 with TRBJ2-2; D possibly uses TRBD1 or TRBD2 (6 bases each). CDR3 length: 13 residues. In germline, CDR1 is SGHVS, CDR2 FQNEAQ. Trimming left V 8 bases short and J 5 bases short, with 12 bases between. In nucleotides, the CDR3 is TGTGCCAGCTTGGAGGGGGGAACCGGGGAGCTGTTTTTT. Translated: CASLEGGTGELFF. Full variable domain (missing parts from reference TRBV7-8 and TRBJ2-2): GAGVSQSPRYKVAKRGQDVALRCDPISGHVSLFWYQQALGQGPEFLTYFQNEAQLDKSGLPSDRFFAERPEGSVSTLKIQRTQQEDSAVYLCASLEGGTGELFFGEGSRLTVL.

This clonotype has a count of ten or more. The CDR3 sequence: CSASDLGGSPETQYF. CDR3 nucleotides: TGCAGTGCTAGTGACCTTGGCGGGAGCCCAGAGACCCAGTACTTC. This rearrangement joins TRBV20-1 to TRBJ2-5, with 7 positions matching TRBD2. The CDR3 totals 15 residues. V was pared by 3 bases and J by 4 bases, with 11 bases of the junction left unmatched. The germline CDR1 and CDR2 sequences are DFQATT and SNEGSKA (reference sequence).

The rearrangement joins TRBV24-1 to TRBJ2-3; 7 bases match TRBD2. This CDR3 has 16 residues. Per germline, CDR1 KGHDR and CDR2 SFDVKD. After removal of 2 bases from V and 5 bases from J, the junction contained 9 bases not matched to a gene. The CDR3 here is CATSDYNSGYGDTQYF. CDR3 bases: TGTGCCACCAGTGATTATAATAGCGGGTATGGAGATACGCAGTATTTT.

This clonotype was observed a few times. V gene TRBV27 combines with J gene TRBJ2-1, with TRBD1 identical over 10 bases. V lost 5 bases, J lost 6 bases, and 1 base stayed unmatched. Germline values: CDR1 MNHEY, CDR2 SMNVEV (reference sequence). This CDR3 comprises 13 residues. DNA for the CDR3: TGTGCCAGCAGTGGGACAGGGGTCAATGAGCAGTTCTTC. Amino acid sequence: CASSGTGVNEQFF.

The chain has TRBV4-3 and TRBJ2-1, with 8 bases matching TRBD1. The CDR3 loop spans 13 amino acids. The trim removed 4 bases at V and 8 bases at J, leaving 4 bases unmatched. Germline V lookup: CDR1 LGHNA, CDR2 YSLEER. Here the CDR3 reads CASSLRDRHEQFF. CDR3 DNA: TGCGCCAGCAGCCTCCGGGACAGGCATGAGCAGTTCTTC.

In its sample, this clonotype was seen a few times. The chain recombines TRBV20-1 with TRBJ2-1; 7 nucleotides align to TRBD2. V lost 0 bases to trimming and J lost 4 bases; unmatched junction nucleotides: 6. The CDR3 runs to 15 residues. The germline V gene encodes CDR1 DFQATT and CDR2 SNEGSKA (reference sequence). CDR3 residues: CSAREVAGFYNEQFF. The DNA of the CDR3 is TGCAGTGCTAGAGAGGTAGCGGGTTTTTACAATGAGCAGTTCTTC.

This rearrangement joins TRBV28 to TRBJ2-7, with unresolved D. The germline gives CDR1 MDHEN, CDR2 SYDVKM. The CDR3 is 13 amino acids. V was pared by 6 bases and J by 4 bases, with 13 bases between. CDR3: CASSLPAPYEQYF. In nucleotides, the CDR3 is TGTGCCAGCAGCTTACCCGCGCCGTACGAGCAGTACTTC.

This clonotype showed up just a few times. The chain carries TRBV28 and TRBJ2-1, with 8 positions matching TRBD1. CDR3 length: 15 residues. The trim removed 6 bases at V and 7 bases at J, leaving 11 bases unmatched. Per germline, CDR1 MDHEN and CDR2 SYDVKM. The DNA for the CDR3 is TGTGCCAGCAGCGCGACAGGGGCCGGCGGGAATGAGCAGTTCTTC. The encoded protein is CASSATGAGGNEQFF.

This clonotype was recorded a few times. The chain uses TRBV25-1 and TRBJ1-1; TRBD1 agrees at 7 bases. The germline V gene has CDR1 MGHDK and CDR2 SYGVNS. There are 14 residues in the CDR3. With 3 bases clipped from V and 7 bases from J, the junction kept 8 bases outside the gene matches. This CDR3 reads CASSEETGSNEAFF. In DNA form, the CDR3 reads TGTGCCAGCAGTGAGGAGACAGGGAGTAATGAAGCTTTCTTT. The full variable domain, with the rest looked up from reference TRBV25-1 and TRBJ1-1, is EADIYQTPRYLVIGTGKKITLECSQTMGHDKMYWYQQDPGMELHLIHYSYGVNSTEKGDLSSESTVSRIRTEHFPLTLESARPSHTSQYLCASSEETGSNEAFFGQGTRLTVV.

The chain links TRBV28 to TRBJ2-7; D not certain. V gave up 1 base and J gave up 2 bases, with 3 bases separating them. Looked up from germline, CDR1 is MDHEN and CDR2 is SYDVKM. The CDR3 has 12 amino acids. CDR3 region: CASSLLTYEQYF. Here the CDR3 DNA reads TGTGCCAGCAGTTTATTAACCTACGAGCAGTACTTC.

The genes are TRBV20-1 and TRBJ2-3; 10 bases map to TRBD2. The germline gives CDR1 DFQATT, CDR2 SNEGSKA (reference sequence). The CDR3 extends over 17 amino acids. Trimming took 0 bases from V and 2 from J; bases not matched to a gene: 8. CDR3 region: CSARDLQREGPTDTQYF. CDR3 DNA: TGCAGTGCTAGAGATCTCCAGCGGGAGGGGCCCACAGATACGCAGTATTTT.

This clonotype was observed a single time. The genes are TRBV29-1 and TRBJ1-1; D not certain. The CDR3 totals 12 residues. Looked up from germline, CDR1 is SQVTM and CDR2 is ANQGSEA. V lost 6 bases and J lost 1, with 9 bases in between. The CDR3 DNA sequence: TGCAGCGTAGGGTCTTGGAACACTGAAGCTTTCTTT. As protein: CSVGSWNTEAFF.

This clonotype was observed many times. The rearrangement uses TRBV20-1 and TRBJ2-1; D call uncertain. This CDR3 region has 15 residues. Deletions cut 6 bases from V and 2 bases from J, with 17 bases between. Germline-derived CDR1 and CDR2 are DFQATT and SNEGSKA (reference sequence). The CDR3 loop reads CSAPSATQTYNEQFF. The CDR3 bases are TGCAGTGCGCCGTCAGCGACACAAACCTACAATGAGCAGTTCTTC.